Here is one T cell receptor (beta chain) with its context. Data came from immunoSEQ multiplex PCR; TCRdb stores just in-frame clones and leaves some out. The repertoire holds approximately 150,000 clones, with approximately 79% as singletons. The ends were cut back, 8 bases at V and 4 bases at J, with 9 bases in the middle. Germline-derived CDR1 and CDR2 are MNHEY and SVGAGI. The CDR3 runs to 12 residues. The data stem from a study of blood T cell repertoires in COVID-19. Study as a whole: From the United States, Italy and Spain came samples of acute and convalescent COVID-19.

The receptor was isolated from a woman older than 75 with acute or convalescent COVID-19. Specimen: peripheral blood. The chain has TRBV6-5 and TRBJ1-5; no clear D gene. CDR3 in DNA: TGTGCCAGCGGGGAGGGAAATCAGCCCCAGCATTTT. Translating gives CASGEGNQPQHF.